Listed here are 9 T cell receptor beta chains from one sample, sequenced in a study of cytomegalovirus exposure and HLA in healthy donors. The PCR contained 60 Vbeta and 13 Jbeta primers. The data were produced by immunoSEQ multiplex PCR, yet TCRdb's version contains in-frame clones alone and is incomplete. Found here are some 180,000 clones, around 80% of them singletons; the top ten hold under 2%. The source material was PBMCs. These TCRs come from a woman aged 25-40 years in good health and CMV-seronegative.

J is TRBJ1-6 and V is TRBV27; 9 positions match TRBD1. V dropped 6 bases and J dropped 5; count of bases not matched to a gene: 5. The germline V gene encodes CDR1 MNHEY and CDR2 SMNVEV (reference sequence). CDR3 size: 15 residues. CDR3 in amino acids: CASRGQGDHNSPLHF. CDR3 DNA: TGTGCCAGCAGGGGACAGGGAGATCATAATTCACCCCTCCACTTT.

The CDR3 nucleotides are TGCGCCAGCAGTTCATCTGCGGACAGGGCTGACTATGGCTACACCTTC. This translates into CASSSSADRADYGYTF. The chain employs TRBV10-1 and TRBJ1-2; 8 nucleotides align to TRBD1. This CDR3 is 16 amino acids long. Germline CDR1 reads WNHNN; CDR2 reads SYGVQD (reference sequence). The trim removed 5 bases at V and 3 bases at J, leaving 11 bases unmatched.

J is TRBJ1-1 and V is TRBV19, with TRBD1 as a possible D gene (6 bases). Germline V gene sequence: CDR1 LNHDA, CDR2 SQIVND (reference sequence). Trimming took off 4 bases at V and 0 bases at J, with 12 bases between the two ends. This CDR3 is built from 15 residues. DNA for the CDR3: TGTGCCAGTAGTACCCTAACAGGGTTGAACACTGAAGCTTTCTTT. This gives the protein CASSTLTGLNTEAFF.

This clone appeared a single time. The chain links TRBV23-1 to TRBJ2-3, with 9 bases lining up with TRBD1. TRBV23-1 is an ORF for which the function is uncertain. The CDR3 sequence is 18 residues long. Unmatched junction bases numbered 14, after V lost 3 bases and J lost 4 bases. The CDR3 DNA sequence: TGCGCCAGCAGTCATCGCCGGGACAGGGTGCCTCCATCAGATACGCAGTATTTT. Protein sequence: CASSHRRDRVPPSDTQYF.

This chain uses TRBV4-3 with TRBJ2-1; 9 positions match TRBD2. V shed 1 base, J shed 8 bases, and the junction held 9 bases outside the gene matches. The V gene's germline CDR1 is LGHNA and CDR2 YSLEER. The CDR3 loop spans 16 amino acids. DNA of the CDR3: TGCGCCAGCAGCCAAGCCCCTAGCGGGGCTTGGGATGAGCAGTTCTTC. Protein: CASSQAPSGAWDEQFF.

The J gene is TRBJ2-1, the V gene TRBV7-2; unclear D gene. In germline, CDR1 is SGHTA, CDR2 FQGNSA. The CDR3 is made up of 13 amino acids. V gave up 5 bases and J gave up 3 bases, with 8 bases separating them. The CDR3 loop reads CASSLSGYNEQFF. CDR3 DNA sequence: TGTGCCAGCAGCCTCTCCGGCTACAATGAGCAGTTCTTC.

This clone was counted a single time. This chain connects TRBV5-4 to TRBJ2-1, with 8 bases identical to TRBD2. CDR3 size: 14 residues. Trimming cost V 4 bases and J 7 bases; bases outside gene matches: 7. CDR1 SGHNT and CDR2 YYREEE come from the germline V gene (reference sequence). The CDR3 loop is CASSGGLGGNEQFF. The CDR3 DNA is TGTGCCAGCAGCGGGGGACTAGGGGGGAATGAGCAGTTCTTC.

This chain connects TRBV5-1 to TRBJ1-2; 9 bases align to TRBD1. V lost 4 bases to trimming and J lost 8 bases; unmatched junction nucleotides: 15. This CDR3 has 16 residues. Germline CDR1 is SGHRS and CDR2 is YFSETQ. The CDR3 sequence: CASSHRSGTGSWGYTF. DNA of the CDR3: TGCGCCAGCAGCCACCGTTCCGGGACAGGGTCCTGGGGCTACACCTTC.

The chain links TRBV5-1 to TRBJ1-1, with 8 bases matching TRBD1. The CDR3 is 16 amino acids. The germline V gene has CDR1 SGHRS and CDR2 YFSETQ. The J segment lost 0 bases and the V segment lost 0 bases, leaving 4 bases of the junction unmatched. The CDR3 DNA follows: TGCGCCAGCAGCTTGGGAAACAGGGGGTTGAACACTGAAGCTTTCTTT. It encodes CASSLGNRGLNTEAFF.